The 31 T cell receptor beta chains listed next were all sequenced from one sample in a study of cytomegalovirus exposure and HLA in healthy donors. The PCR was carried out with 60 Vbeta primers and 13 Jbeta primers. Assay used: immunoSEQ multiplex PCR; TCRdb lists only in-frame clones, some missing. The sample features 110,000 to 150,000 clones, with 0.75% to 1% in its top ten. Sequencing input: PBMCs. The origin of the receptors is a male donor in good health and CMV-seronegative.

This chain connects TRBV6-6 to TRBJ1-2, with D hard to call. Trimming removed 5 bases from V and 2 bases from J, with 12 bases in between. Germline V gives CDR1 MNHNY, CDR2 SVGAGI (reference sequence). The CDR3 sequence is 14 residues long. The CDR3 here is CASSPRGGNYGYTF. In nucleotides, the CDR3 is TGTGCCAGCAGTCCACGGGGAGGGAACTATGGCTACACCTTC.

The chain has TRBV9 and TRBJ2-7; weak D call: TRBD2 (5 bases). The V end lost 0 bases, the J end lost 2 bases, and 12 bases lay between the germline ends. Germline V CDR1 and CDR2: SGDLS, YYNGEE. The CDR3 has 15 amino acids. The CDR3 bases are TGTGCCAGCAGCGTAGCTCAGGACTCCACCTACGAGCAGTACTTC. Its translation: CASSVAQDSTYEQYF.

Of note for this clone: Other DNA sequences within the sample encode an identical CDR3. The chain carries TRBV6-5 and TRBJ1-1; the D gene is possibly TRBD1 (5 bases). The CDR3 is 14 residues long. V was shortened by 2 bases and J by 6 bases, with 13 bases between the two germline ends. From germline, CDR1 is MNHEY and CDR2 SVGAGI. The CDR3 spells CASSYGVGGPEAFF. The CDR3, as DNA: TGTGCCAGCAGTTACGGCGTCGGGGGTCCTGAAGCTTTCTTT.

This sequence joins TRBV10-2 and TRBJ2-7; the match to TRBD2 covers 7 bases. Germline CDR1 and CDR2: WSHSY and SAAADI. The V gene end was trimmed by 6 bases and the J gene end by 7 bases; junction bases not matched to a gene: 12. The CDR3 contains 14 residues. This CDR3 reads CASRVAGVRYEQYF. The CDR3 nucleotides read TGCGCCAGCAGAGTGGCGGGGGTTCGTTATGAGCAGTACTTC.

The CDR3 spells CASSVGPGVGQPQHF. The CDR3 DNA reads as TGTGCCAGCAGCGTAGGGCCAGGGGTGGGTCAGCCCCAGCATTTT. The chain combines TRBV9 with TRBJ1-5; D is possibly TRBD1 (6 bases). Per the germline V gene, CDR1 is SGDLS and CDR2 is YYNGEE. The CDR3 totals 15 residues. Between the trimmed V and J ends, which lost 0 bases and 6 bases, there was a span of 13 bases.

In regard to this clone: A junction end diverges from the germline sequence, so it may reflect a read error. The chain carries TRBV5-8 and TRBJ2-5; 7 bases match TRBD2. CDR3 size: 12 residues. CDR1 SGHTS and CDR2 YDEGEE come from the germline V gene. The CDR3 protein is CASSLAMREGNF. The CDR3 bases are TGTGCCAGCAGCTTGGCCATGAGGGAGGGGAACTTC.

The chain joins TRBV11-1 to TRBJ2-1; TRBD2 matches at 7 bases. V was pared by 4 bases and J by 7 bases, with 4 bases of the junction left unmatched. This CDR3 contains 13 residues. Germline values: CDR1 SGHAT, CDR2 FQDESV (reference sequence). The CDR3 loop is CASSSGGPNEQFF. CDR3 DNA sequence: TGTGCCAGCAGCTCGGGGGGACCGAATGAGCAGTTCTTC.

The V gene is TRBV15, the J gene TRBJ2-7, with 10 bases matching TRBD1. The CDR3 sequence is 16 residues long. Losses at the gene ends were 0 bases for V and 5 bases for J; bases not matched to a gene: 7. Germline CDR1 is LNHNV and CDR2 is YYDKDF (reference sequence). CDR3 in amino acids: CATSRDKGQGINEQYF. The CDR3, as DNA: TGTGCCACCAGCAGAGATAAGGGACAGGGGATCAACGAGCAGTACTTC.

This chain links TRBV5-6 with TRBJ1-1; a weak D match, TRBD1 (5 bases). The germline V and J ends were trimmed by 0 bases and 10 bases, with 13 bases remaining between them. The CDR3 is 13 residues long. CDR1 is SGHDT and CDR2 is YYEEEE in the germline V gene. In DNA, the CDR3 is TGTGCCAGCAGCTTGGCCCGAACAGGACGAGCTTTCTTT. It translates to CASSLARTGRAFF.

The genes are TRBV5-6 and TRBJ1-5, with D perhaps matching TRBD1 (5 bases). The CDR3 length is 13 residues. V was clipped by 4 bases and J by 5 bases, with 10 bases between them. Germline-derived CDR1 and CDR2 are SGHDT and YYEEEE. CDR3 nucleotides: TGTGCCAGCAGCCTACGGGGGTATCAGCCCCAGCATTTT. As protein: CASSLRGYQPQHF. The variable domain in full, completed from reference TRBV5-6 and TRBJ1-5, reads DAGVTQSPTHLIKTRGQQVTLRCSPKSGHDTVSWYQQALGQGPQFIFQYYEEEERQRGNFPDRFSGHQFPNYSSELNVNALLLGDSALYLCASSLRGYQPQHFGDGTRLSIL.

The CDR3 here is CATLEQGNTEAFF. CDR3 nucleotides: TGTGCCACCCTGGAACAGGGGAACACTGAAGCTTTCTTT. The chain has TRBV19 and TRBJ1-1; TRBD1 is a possible D gene (6 bases). V lost 10 bases and J 1 base, leaving 13 bases between the germline ends. The CDR3 is 13 residues long. CDR1 and CDR2 from the germline V gene are LNHDA and SQIVND (reference sequence).

The V call is TRBV6-6, the J call TRBJ1-4; no firm D call. The V and J ends lost 6 bases and 8 bases respectively, with 10 bases between them. This CDR3 spans 12 amino acids. CDR1 and CDR2 (germline): MNHNY, SVGAGI (reference sequence). CDR3 sequence: CASSLSPEKLFF. CDR3 coding DNA: TGTGCCAGCAGCCTATCCCCAGAAAAACTGTTTTTT.

This chain joins TRBV6-4 and TRBJ1-1, with 7 bases aligning to TRBD1. The germline gives CDR1 MRHNA, CDR2 SNTAGT. The CDR3 contains 14 residues. The V and J ends lost 6 bases and 3 bases, in that order; junction bases with no gene match: 7. Here the CDR3 DNA reads TGTGCCAGCAGAACAGGGGAAATGGACACTGAAGCTTTCTTT. The encoded protein is CASRTGEMDTEAFF.

This rearrangement joins TRBV5-1 to TRBJ1-1; TRBD1 matches at 9 bases. Germline assignment: CDR1 SGHRS and CDR2 YFSETQ. J was trimmed by 7 bases and V by 0 bases; bases with no gene match: 4. The CDR3 totals 14 residues. CDR3 residues: CASSLARQGDEAFF. CDR3 sequence (DNA): TGCGCCAGCAGCTTGGCGCGACAGGGGGATGAAGCTTTCTTT.

The DNA for the CDR3 is TGCGCCAGCAGCTCCCTACAGGGAGTCACAGATACGCAGTATTTT. This sequence encodes CASSSLQGVTDTQYF. The chain combines TRBV5-1 with TRBJ2-3; perhaps TRBD1 as D (6 bases). This CDR3 has 15 amino acids. Per germline, CDR1 SGHRS and CDR2 YFSETQ. The V and J ends lost 3 bases and 2 bases respectively, with 13 bases between them.

The CDR3 protein is CASSVKDNRFTDTQYF. CDR3 DNA sequence: TGCGCCAGCAGCGTCAAGGACAACAGATTCACAGATACGCAGTATTTT. The J gene is TRBJ2-3, the V gene TRBV4-1; maybe TRBD1 (5 bases). V lost 5 bases and J 2 bases, leaving 17 bases between the germline ends. The CDR3 length is 16 residues. Germline values: CDR1 MGHRA, CDR2 YSYEKL.

CDR3 DNA: TGCGCCAGCAGCTTGTCAACAGCGGCGAACACCATATATTTT. Amino acid sequence: CASSLSTAANTIYF. The rearrangement uses TRBV5-1 and TRBJ1-3; no clear D. The ends were cut back, 1 base at V and 7 bases at J, with 12 bases in the middle. This CDR3 spans 14 amino acids. The germline CDR1 and CDR2 sequences are SGHRS and YFSETQ.

As for this clone: An end of the junction does not agree with germline; a read error may underlie this. The chain couples TRBV11-3 to TRBJ2-4; a possible D gene is TRBD2 (5 bases). CDR1 is SGHNT and CDR2 is YENEEA in the germline V gene. This CDR3 region has 12 residues. CDR3 region: CASSLLLVANVF. CDR3 DNA: TGTGCCAGCAGCCTGCTACTAGTCGCGAATGTCTTC.

The V call is TRBV19, the J call TRBJ2-3; TRBD2 matches at 8 bases. The length of the CDR3 is 16 residues. V shed 8 bases and J 2 bases; nucleotides not matched to a gene: 12. Germline values: CDR1 LNHDA, CDR2 SQIVND (reference sequence). The CDR3 DNA reads TGTGCCAGTCCTCCACGGGGGGGAATGCCCACAGATACGCAGTATTTT. Amino acids: CASPPRGGMPTDTQYF.

V usage is TRBV29-1 and J usage is TRBJ2-2; TRBD1 matches at 9 bases. CDR1 SQVTM and CDR2 ANQGSEA come from the germline V gene. J was trimmed by 13 bases and V by 7 bases; bases with no gene match: 7. This CDR3 is 11 amino acids long. The CDR3 DNA follows: TGCAGCGCTGGGGACAGGGTGTGGCTGTTTTTT. The encoded protein is CSAGDRVWLFF.

The CDR3: CASSQRGASQETQYF. CDR3 in DNA: TGTGCCAGCAGCCAGCGGGGGGCCTCCCAAGAGACCCAGTACTTC. The chain couples TRBV7-6 to TRBJ2-5; 9 nucleotides line up with TRBD2. J was trimmed by 1 base and V by 5 bases; bases with no gene match: 5. This CDR3 is 15 amino acids long. Germline V gives CDR1 SGHVS, CDR2 FNYEAQ.

The chain carries TRBV7-3 and TRBJ2-7; 10 bases line up with TRBD1. V was pared by 5 bases and J by 5 bases, with 6 bases of the junction left unmatched. Germline assignment: CDR1 SGHTA and CDR2 FQGTGA. This CDR3 has 14 residues. The CDR3 sequence is CASSRTGGIDEQYF. The CDR3 DNA follows: TGTGCCAGCAGCCGGACAGGGGGAATCGACGAGCAGTACTTC.

The J gene is TRBJ2-7, the V gene TRBV6-5; maybe TRBD2 (7 bases). CDR3 length: 15 residues. Germline lookup yields CDR1 MNHEY and CDR2 SVGAGI. The ends were cut back, 2 bases at V and 2 bases at J, with 13 bases in the middle. CDR3 sequence (DNA): TGTGCCAGCAGTTACGGGGGGGCGCGTCCCTACGAGCAGTACTTC. Translating it yields CASSYGGARPYEQYF.

The rearrangement joins TRBV15 to TRBJ1-1; D not resolved. Between the trimmed V and J ends, which lost 1 base and 7 bases, there was a span of 16 bases. CDR3 length equals 15 residues. Germline-derived CDR1 and CDR2 are LNHNV and YYDKDF (reference sequence). The DNA for the CDR3 is TGTGCCACCAGCAGAGGCCCCCCTGGAGAGTATGAAGCTTTCTTT. This codes for CATSRGPPGEYEAFF.

The chain is built from TRBV5-8 and TRBJ1-6; D may be TRBD1 (6 bases). From germline, CDR1 is SGHTS and CDR2 YDEGEE. Between the trimmed V and J ends, which lost 6 bases and 4 bases, there was a span of 11 bases. This CDR3 has 14 residues. The CDR3 protein is CASIPGQYNSPLHF. In DNA, the CDR3 is TGTGCCAGCATCCCGGGACAATATAATTCACCCCTCCACTTT.

The V gene is TRBV5-1, the J gene TRBJ2-6; 8 nucleotides agree with TRBD1. Germline CDR1 SGHRS, CDR2 YFSETQ. The J segment lost 4 bases and the V segment lost 2 bases, leaving 8 bases of the junction unmatched. The CDR3 is 17 residues long. The CDR3 protein is CASSLPTGAGGANVLTF. The CDR3 nucleotides read TGCGCCAGCAGCTTACCGACAGGGGCTGGGGGGGCCAACGTCCTGACTTTC.

The rearrangement links TRBV27 to TRBJ2-3; TRBD2 aligns across 13 bases. Losses at the gene ends were 3 bases for V and 5 bases for J; bases not matched to a gene: 5. Germline CDR1 reads MNHEY; CDR2 reads SMNVEV (reference sequence). This CDR3 comprises 16 residues. The CDR3 sequence is CASSFGGLAGRDTQYF. The CDR3 bases are TGTGCCAGCAGTTTCGGGGGACTAGCGGGGAGAGATACGCAGTATTTT.

The chain combines TRBV5-4 with TRBJ1-2; D is perhaps TRBD1 (6 bases). V lost 3 bases and J lost 6, with 12 bases in between. CDR3 length equals 13 residues. Germline lookup yields CDR1 SGHNT and CDR2 YYREEE (reference sequence). Here the CDR3 DNA reads TGTGCCAGCAGCTATTCAAACAGGGATGGCTACACCTTC. This codes for CASSYSNRDGYTF.

The J gene is TRBJ1-2, the V gene TRBV30, with a tentative D call TRBD1 (5 bases). V lost 0 bases, J lost 6 bases, and 14 bases lay in between. Germline loops: CDR1 GTSNPN, CDR2 SVGIG (reference sequence). This CDR3 is built from 14 residues. CDR3 DNA: TGTGCCTGGAGTGTTCCCTTGGGGGGTAATGGCTACACCTTC. This sequence encodes CAWSVPLGGNGYTF.

This chain joins TRBV2 and TRBJ2-1; 10 bases agree with TRBD2. This CDR3 spans 13 amino acids. After removal of 7 bases from V and 3 bases from J, the junction contained 0 bases not matched to a gene. Germline values: CDR1 SNHLY, CDR2 FYNNEI. This CDR3 is CASTSGSYNEQFF. CDR3 in DNA: TGTGCCAGCACTAGCGGGAGCTACAATGAGCAGTTCTTC.

The rearrangement joins TRBV6-5 to TRBJ1-6; TRBD1 aligns across 7 bases. V shed 7 bases, J shed 9 bases, and the junction held 9 bases outside the gene matches. Germline lookup yields CDR1 MNHEY and CDR2 SVGAGI. The CDR3 spans 14 residues. The CDR3 nucleotides are TGTGCCAGCACTGCCGGGACAGATGGTTCACCCCTCCACTTT. Its translation is CASTAGTDGSPLHF.